The 20 T cell receptor beta chains presented below share a single source sample, sequenced in a study of STAT5B mutations in CD4+ large granular lymphocyte leukemia. Using immunoSEQ multiplex PCR, the repertoire was profiled, and TCRdb retains in-frame clones only, with some absent. This sample has around 26,000 clones, with about 70% found just once. Sequencing input: CD4+ T cells from blood buffy coats. These receptors all come from a human donor in good health.

This chain joins TRBV11-2 and TRBJ1-4; TRBD1 is a possible D gene (5 bases). The CDR3 loop spans 15 amino acids. V lost 4 bases and J 10 bases, leaving 19 bases between the germline ends. The V gene's germline CDR1 is SGHAT and CDR2 FQNNGV. CDR3 protein: CASSYGGYPIGKLFF. The CDR3 DNA follows: TGTGCCAGCAGCTACGGGGGGTACCCTATTGGAAAACTGTTTTTT. Filled out from reference TRBV11-2 and TRBJ1-4, the complete variable domain reads EAGVAQSPRYKIIEKRQSVAFWCNPISGHATLYWYQQILGQGPKLLIQFQNNGVVDDSQLPKDRFSAERLKGVDSTLKIQPAKLEDSAVYLCASSYGGYPIGKLFFGSGTQLSVL.

The V call is TRBV4-1, the J call TRBJ2-3, with 9 nucleotides matching TRBD2. V shed 1 base, J shed 6 bases, and the junction held 8 bases outside the gene matches. CDR1 is MGHRA and CDR2 is YSYEKL in the germline V gene. CDR3 length equals 16 residues. The CDR3 DNA follows: TGCGCCAGCAGCCAAGGGAATAGCGGGGGACAGGATACGCAGTATTTT. It translates to CASSQGNSGGQDTQYF.

The table lists this clone with a few counts. This chain connects TRBV7-8 to TRBJ2-1, with D maybe TRBD2 (6 bases). CDR3 length equals 14 residues. Germline-derived CDR1 and CDR2 are SGHVS and FQNEAQ. Deletions cut 6 bases from V and 6 bases from J, with 15 bases between. The DNA for the CDR3 is TGTGCCAGCAGGGAGGGCCTTGTCCGCAATGAGCAGTTCTTC. Its translation is CASREGLVRNEQFF.

Relative to its sample, this clone is medium-sized. The chain recombines TRBV2 with TRBJ1-5; D is unclear. V was shortened by 3 bases and J by 7 bases, with 13 bases between the two germline ends. Germline values: CDR1 SNHLY, CDR2 FYNNEI. The CDR3 sequence is 14 residues long. CDR3 protein: CASSEASELQPQHF. CDR3 nucleotides: TGTGCCAGCAGTGAGGCGTCAGAACTCCAGCCCCAGCATTTT.

This clone showed up just once. The chain uses TRBV7-2 and TRBJ1-1; 7 nucleotides agree with TRBD1. Losses at the gene ends were 3 bases for V and 7 bases for J; bases not matched to a gene: 5. CDR1 SGHTA and CDR2 FQGNSA come from the germline V gene. The CDR3 totals 13 residues. The CDR3 DNA reads as TGTGCCAGCAGCTTCCGACAGGGTGGTGAAGCTTTCTTT. It specifies CASSFRQGGEAFF.

This rearrangement joins TRBV19 to TRBJ2-3, with D uncertain. The ends were cut back, 5 bases at V and 4 bases at J, with 7 bases in the middle. This CDR3 is built from 12 residues. CDR1 is LNHDA and CDR2 is SQIVND in the germline V gene (reference sequence). This CDR3 is CASSPHSDTQYF. The CDR3 DNA follows: TGTGCCAGTAGTCCTCATTCAGATACGCAGTATTTT.

J is TRBJ2-5 and V is TRBV30; 8 positions agree with TRBD1. The V gene's germline CDR1 is GTSNPN and CDR2 SVGIG (reference sequence). This CDR3 has 14 amino acids. With 0 bases clipped from V and 5 bases from J, the junction kept 5 bases outside the gene matches. The chain's CDR3 is CAWSVTGEFETQYF. The CDR3 nucleotides are TGTGCCTGGAGTGTGACAGGGGAATTCGAGACCCAGTACTTC. Full variable domain (outside the CDR3, taken from reference TRBV30 and TRBJ2-5): SQTIHQWPATLVQPVGSPLSLECTVEGTSNPNLYWYRQAAGRGLQLLFYSVGIGQISSEVPQNLSASRPQDRQFILSSKKLLLSDSGFYLCAWSVTGEFETQYFGPGTRLLVL.

This chain uses TRBV5-6 with TRBJ2-5; D is possibly TRBD2 (5 bases). V shed 4 bases and J shed 5 bases, with 12 bases lying between them. The CDR3 sequence is 13 residues long. Germline loops: CDR1 SGHDT, CDR2 YYEEEE. In nucleotides, the CDR3 is TGTGCCAGCAGCCAGAACTTAGCGGAGACCCAGTACTTC. It codes for CASSQNLAETQYF.

The V gene is TRBV6-1, the J gene TRBJ2-5, with D unresolved. V gave up 4 bases and J gave up 1 base, with 7 bases separating them. Per germline, CDR1 MNHNS and CDR2 SASEGT. The CDR3 spans 13 residues. DNA for the CDR3: TGTGCCAGCAGTGTAACCCGCCAAGAGACCCAGTACTTC. It is translated as CASSVTRQETQYF.

The chain recombines TRBV11-2 with TRBJ2-5, with TRBD2 matching 8 bases. The length of the CDR3 is 18 residues. The V and J ends lost 5 bases and 7 bases, in that order; junction bases with no gene match: 21. Germline CDR1 reads SGHAT; CDR2 reads FQNNGV. CDR3 bases: TGTGCCAGCAGCGCGAAGCCCGAGCTAGCGGGCTTCCGTGTGACCCAGTACTTC. This gives the protein CASSAKPELAGFRVTQYF.

The chain couples TRBV6-5 to TRBJ2-5; the D call may be TRBD1 or TRBD2 (5 bases each). The J call may be in error: the DNA end matches TRBJ2-7 better. This CDR3 is 14 amino acids long. Germline V CDR1 and CDR2: MNHEY, SVGAGI. In DNA, the CDR3 is TGTGCCAGCAGTTCCACGGGACCCTTATACGAGCAGTACTTC. Translating gives CASSSTGPLYEQYF.

CDR3 amino acids: CASSSNREVETQYF. CDR3 sequence (DNA): TGTGCCAGCAGCTCCAACAGGGAGGTGGAGACCCAGTACTTC. The chain carries TRBV28 and TRBJ2-5; perhaps D is TRBD1 or TRBD2 (6 bases each). This CDR3 spans 14 amino acids. Trimming took 6 bases from V and 5 from J, leaving 16 bases between them. CDR1 and CDR2 from the germline V gene are MDHEN and SYDVKM.

The gene calls are TRBV9 and TRBJ1-2; perhaps TRBD1 as D (5 bases). Germline loops: CDR1 SGDLS, CDR2 YYNGEE. The germline V and J ends were trimmed by 4 bases and 7 bases, with 17 bases remaining between them. The CDR3 has 14 amino acids. This chain's CDR3 is CASSPGTGRSGYTF. The DNA for the CDR3 is TGTGCCAGCAGCCCCGGGACGGGAAGGTCTGGCTACACCTTC.

This clone was seen a handful of times. This chain links TRBV7-3 with TRBJ2-3, with 7 nucleotides matching TRBD2. This CDR3 region has 16 residues. Germline CDR1 and CDR2: SGHTA and FQGTGA. V shed 1 base and J 4 bases; nucleotides not matched to a gene: 8. CDR3 in DNA: TGTGCCAGCAGCTTAAACCCCGGCGGGAGCCCAGATACGCAGTATTTT. Translated: CASSLNPGGSPDTQYF.

The CDR3 DNA follows: TGCGCCAGCAGCCCGCGGACAGGGGTGGGTCAGCCCCAGCATTTT. Amino acids: CASSPRTGVGQPQHF. The J gene is TRBJ1-5, the V gene TRBV4-1, with TRBD1 matching 9 bases. This CDR3 comprises 15 residues. Per germline, CDR1 MGHRA and CDR2 YSYEKL. Trimming removed 4 bases from V and 6 bases from J; junction bases left unmatched: 7.

V gene TRBV10-3 combines with J gene TRBJ1-6; maybe TRBD1 (5 bases). Trimming pared 0 bases from V and 8 bases from J, leaving 11 bases between. The CDR3 covers 15 residues. Per germline, CDR1 ENHRY and CDR2 SYGVKD. Here the CDR3 reads CAISESGDLDSPLHF. The DNA for the CDR3 is TGTGCCATCAGTGAGTCAGGGGATCTGGATTCACCCCTCCACTTT.

The CDR3 bases are TGTGCCAGCAGCTTAGCGCGCAGACAGGGGAACACTGAAGCTTTCTTT. Protein sequence: CASSLARRQGNTEAFF. V is TRBV7-2 and J is TRBJ1-1; TRBD1 matches at 7 bases. Germline V gene sequence: CDR1 SGHTA, CDR2 FQGNSA. This CDR3 is built from 16 residues. The ends lost 0 bases at V and 1 base at J; junction bases unmatched: 5.

The rearrangement uses TRBV11-2 and TRBJ2-2, with 9 nucleotides matching TRBD2. The CDR3 covers 16 residues. The V segment lost 5 bases and the J segment 2 bases; nucleotides outside the gene matches: 6. CDR1 and CDR2 (germline): SGHAT, FQNNGV. The CDR3 bases are TGTGCCAGCAGCGCGCCGGGACTAGCAAACACCGGGGAGCTGTTTTTT. Its protein is CASSAPGLANTGELFF.

V usage is TRBV11-2 and J usage is TRBJ2-7, with no clear D. CDR3 length: 14 residues. Trimming removed 5 bases at V and 3 bases at J, with 14 bases between. Germline values: CDR1 SGHAT, CDR2 FQNNGV. The CDR3 protein is CASSSPRRGYEQYF. The CDR3 bases are TGTGCCAGCAGCAGCCCCCGACGCGGCTACGAGCAGTACTTC.

This chain uses TRBV19 with TRBJ2-7, with D perhaps TRBD1 or TRBD2 (5 bases each). Trimming removed 1 base from V and 3 bases from J, with 13 bases in between. There are 15 residues in the CDR3. The germline V gene has CDR1 LNHDA and CDR2 SQIVND (reference sequence). CDR3 residues: CASSIGRDEIYEQYF. The DNA for the CDR3 is TGTGCCAGTAGTATAGGAAGGGACGAGATCTACGAGCAGTACTTC.